The entry below describes one T cell receptor (beta chain). This sample was taken from a study of blood T cell repertoires in COVID-19. The assay was immunoSEQ multiplex PCR, and TCRdb's table has in-frame clones only and misses some. The table has around 300,000 clones, approximately 92% seen once. Germline V gives CDR1 KGHSH, CDR2 LQKENI. This CDR3 has 15 amino acids. V was pared by 6 bases and J by 0 bases, with 5 bases of the junction left unmatched. The chain links TRBV18 to TRBJ1-3; TRBD1 aligns across 7 bases. The source of this sequence is a woman under 40 who had recovered from COVID-19. The material sequenced was PBMCs or T cells enriched from blood (not recorded which). The CDR3: CASSPDRTSGNTIYF. CDR3 nucleotides: TGTGCCAGCTCCCCGGACAGGACCTCTGGAAACACCATATATTTT.